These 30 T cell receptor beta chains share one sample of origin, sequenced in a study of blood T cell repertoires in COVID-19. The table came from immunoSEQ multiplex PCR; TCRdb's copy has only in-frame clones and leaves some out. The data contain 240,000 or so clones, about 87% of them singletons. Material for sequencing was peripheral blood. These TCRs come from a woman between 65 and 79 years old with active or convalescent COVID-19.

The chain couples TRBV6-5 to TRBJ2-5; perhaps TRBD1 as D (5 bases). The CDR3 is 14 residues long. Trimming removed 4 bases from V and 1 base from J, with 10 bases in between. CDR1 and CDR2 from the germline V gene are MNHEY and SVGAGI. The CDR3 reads CASSSATVQETQYF. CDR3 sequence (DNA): TGTGCCAGCAGTTCCGCGACAGTCCAAGAGACCCAGTACTTC.

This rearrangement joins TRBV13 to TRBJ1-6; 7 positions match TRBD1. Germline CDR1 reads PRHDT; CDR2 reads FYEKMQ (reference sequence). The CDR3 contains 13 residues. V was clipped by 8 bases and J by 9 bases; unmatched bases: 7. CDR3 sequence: CASREGAGSPLHF. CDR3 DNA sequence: TGTGCCAGCCGCGAGGGGGCCGGTTCACCCCTCCACTTT.

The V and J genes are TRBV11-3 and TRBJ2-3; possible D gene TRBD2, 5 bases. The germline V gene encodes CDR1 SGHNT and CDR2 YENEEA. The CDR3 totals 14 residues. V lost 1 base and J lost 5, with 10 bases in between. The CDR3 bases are TGTGCCAGCAGCTTAGTAGGCCGGGGAGATACGCAGTATTTT. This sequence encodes CASSLVGRGDTQYF.

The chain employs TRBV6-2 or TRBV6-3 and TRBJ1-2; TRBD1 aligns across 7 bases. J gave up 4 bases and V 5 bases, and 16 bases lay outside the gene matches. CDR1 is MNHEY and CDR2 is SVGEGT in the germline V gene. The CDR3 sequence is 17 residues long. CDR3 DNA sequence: TGTGCCAGCAGTCCGACGCGACAGGGAACCAAATTCTATGGCTACACCTTC. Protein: CASSPTRQGTKFYGYTF.

The CDR3 sequence: CASSSFRDRGYEQFF. In DNA, the CDR3 is TGTGCCAGCAGTTCCTTCCGGGACAGGGGATATGAGCAGTTCTTC. This rearrangement joins TRBV27 to TRBJ2-1; TRBD1 aligns across 10 bases. Germline CDR1 and CDR2: MNHEY and SMNVEV (reference sequence). The CDR3 runs to 15 residues. The trim removed 4 bases at V and 8 bases at J, leaving 8 bases unmatched.

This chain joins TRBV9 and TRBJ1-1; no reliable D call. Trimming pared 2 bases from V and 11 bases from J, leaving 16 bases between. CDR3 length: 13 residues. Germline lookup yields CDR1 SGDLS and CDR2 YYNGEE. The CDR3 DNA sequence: TGTGCCAGCAGCGTCTCCCACCCAGAGGAGGCTTTCTTT. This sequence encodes CASSVSHPEEAFF.

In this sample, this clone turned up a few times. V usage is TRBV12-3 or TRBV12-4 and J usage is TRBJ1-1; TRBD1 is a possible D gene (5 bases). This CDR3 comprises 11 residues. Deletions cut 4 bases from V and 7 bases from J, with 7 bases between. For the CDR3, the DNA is TGTGCCAGCAGTTCAGGGCTTGAAGCTTTCTTT. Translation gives CASSSGLEAFF.

CDR3 sequence reads: CASSLGLLEHTDTQYF. In DNA, the CDR3 is TGTGCCAGCAGCTTAGGACTCCTCGAGCACACAGATACGCAGTATTTT. The chain combines TRBV7-2 with TRBJ2-3; D uncertain. CDR1 SGHTA and CDR2 FQGNSA come from the germline V gene. The CDR3 is 16 residues long. Between the trimmed V and J ends, which lost 1 base and 2 bases, there was a span of 13 bases. The complete variable domain, with remaining parts taken from reference TRBV7-2 and TRBJ2-3, reads GAGVSQSPSNKVTEKGKDVELRCDPISGHTALYWYRQSLGQGLEFLIYFQGNSAPDKSGLPSDRFSAERTGGSVSTLTIQRTQQEDSAVYLCASSLGLLEHTDTQYFGPGTRLTVL.

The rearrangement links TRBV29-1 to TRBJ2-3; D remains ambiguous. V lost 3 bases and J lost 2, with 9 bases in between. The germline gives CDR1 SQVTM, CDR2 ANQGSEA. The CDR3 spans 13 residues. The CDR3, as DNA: TGCAGCGTTGATAGCCACCCCACAGATACGCAGTATTTT. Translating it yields CSVDSHPTDTQYF.

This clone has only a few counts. CDR3 nucleotide sequence: TGTGCCAGTGGCCGTGAGAGGGAAGCTTTCTTT. It specifies CASGREREAFF. J is TRBJ1-1 and V is TRBV19; D gene uncertain. Per germline, CDR1 LNHDA and CDR2 SQIVND (reference sequence). The CDR3 runs to 11 residues. V was trimmed by 8 bases and J by 8 bases, leaving 12 bases between them.

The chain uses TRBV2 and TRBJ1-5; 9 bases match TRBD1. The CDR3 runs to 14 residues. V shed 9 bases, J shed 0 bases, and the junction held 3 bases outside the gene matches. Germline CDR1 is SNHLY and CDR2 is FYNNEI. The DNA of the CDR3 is TGTGCCAGTCGACAGGGGGATAGCAATCAGCCCCAGCATTTT. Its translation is CASRQGDSNQPQHF. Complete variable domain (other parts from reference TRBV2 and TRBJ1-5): EPEVTQTPSHQVTQMGQEVILRCVPISNHLYFYWYRQILGQKVEFLVSFYNNEISEKSEIFDDQFSVERPDGSNFTLKIRSTKLEDSAMYFCASRQGDSNQPQHFGDGTRLSIL.

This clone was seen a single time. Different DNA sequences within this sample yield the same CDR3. CDR3 region: CASSLDRVSYEQYF. DNA for the CDR3: TGTGCCAGCAGCTTAGATCGGGTCTCCTACGAGCAGTACTTC. This chain uses TRBV11-2 with TRBJ2-7; unclear D gene. Trimming took off 0 bases at V and 0 bases at J, with 6 bases between the two ends. The CDR3 totals 14 residues. Looked up from germline, CDR1 is SGHAT and CDR2 is FQNNGV.

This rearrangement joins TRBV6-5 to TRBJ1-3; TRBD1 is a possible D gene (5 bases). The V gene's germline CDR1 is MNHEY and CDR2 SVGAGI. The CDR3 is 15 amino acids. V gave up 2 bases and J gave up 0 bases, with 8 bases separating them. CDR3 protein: CASSYGQFSGNTIYF. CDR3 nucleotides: TGTGCCAGCAGTTACGGACAATTCTCTGGAAACACCATATATTTT.

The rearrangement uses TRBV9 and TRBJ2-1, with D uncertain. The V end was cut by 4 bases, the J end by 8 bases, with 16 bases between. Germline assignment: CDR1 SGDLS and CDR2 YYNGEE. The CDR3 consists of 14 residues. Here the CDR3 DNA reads TGTGCCAGCAGCCCCCGGCGAGACACGGATGAGCAGTTCTTC. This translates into CASSPRRDTDEQFF.

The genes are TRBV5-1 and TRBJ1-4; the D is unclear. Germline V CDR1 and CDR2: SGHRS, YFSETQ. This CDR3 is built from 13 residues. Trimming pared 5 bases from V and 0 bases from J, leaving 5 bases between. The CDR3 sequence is CASSSPTNEKLFF. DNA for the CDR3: TGCGCCAGCAGTAGCCCAACTAATGAAAAACTGTTTTTT.

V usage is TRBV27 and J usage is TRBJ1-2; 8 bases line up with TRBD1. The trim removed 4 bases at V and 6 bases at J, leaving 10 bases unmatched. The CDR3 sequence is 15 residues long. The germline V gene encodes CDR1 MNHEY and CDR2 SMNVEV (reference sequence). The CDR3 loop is CASSSSRGHWDGYTF. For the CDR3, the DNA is TGTGCCAGCAGTTCTTCCAGGGGGCATTGGGATGGCTACACCTTC.

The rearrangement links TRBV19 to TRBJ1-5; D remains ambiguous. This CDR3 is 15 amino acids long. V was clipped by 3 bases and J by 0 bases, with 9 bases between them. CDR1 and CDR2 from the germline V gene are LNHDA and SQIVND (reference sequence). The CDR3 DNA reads TGTGCCAGTAGTATTATTTCTATTAGCAATCAGCCCCAGCATTTT. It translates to CASSIISISNQPQHF.

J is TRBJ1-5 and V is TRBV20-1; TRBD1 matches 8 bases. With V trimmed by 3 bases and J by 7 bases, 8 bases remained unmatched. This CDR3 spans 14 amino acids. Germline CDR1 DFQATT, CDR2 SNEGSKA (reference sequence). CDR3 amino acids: CSASDAQGAQPQHF. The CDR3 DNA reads TGCAGTGCTAGTGATGCGCAGGGGGCACAGCCCCAGCATTTT.

CDR3 loop: CASTATGQGASPLHF. CDR3 bases: TGTGCCAGCACAGCCACGGGACAGGGGGCTTCACCCCTCCACTTT. The chain couples TRBV6-6 to TRBJ1-6; 12 bases agree with TRBD1. The V and J ends lost 7 bases and 9 bases, in that order; junction bases with no gene match: 7. CDR3 length equals 15 residues. Germline values: CDR1 MNHNY, CDR2 SVGAGI (reference sequence).

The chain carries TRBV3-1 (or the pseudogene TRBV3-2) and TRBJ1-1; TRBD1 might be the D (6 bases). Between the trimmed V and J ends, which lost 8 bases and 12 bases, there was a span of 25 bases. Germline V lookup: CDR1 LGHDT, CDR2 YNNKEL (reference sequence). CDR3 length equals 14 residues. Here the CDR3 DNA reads TGTGCCAGCGGTACAGGGCTCATCGGGGAGAAAACTTTCTTT. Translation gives CASGTGLIGEKTFF.

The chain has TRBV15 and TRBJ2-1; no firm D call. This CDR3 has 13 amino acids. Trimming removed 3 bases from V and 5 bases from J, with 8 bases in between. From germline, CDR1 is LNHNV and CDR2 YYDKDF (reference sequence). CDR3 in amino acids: CATSRGADNEQFF. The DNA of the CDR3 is TGTGCCACCAGCAGGGGCGCCGACAATGAGCAGTTCTTC.

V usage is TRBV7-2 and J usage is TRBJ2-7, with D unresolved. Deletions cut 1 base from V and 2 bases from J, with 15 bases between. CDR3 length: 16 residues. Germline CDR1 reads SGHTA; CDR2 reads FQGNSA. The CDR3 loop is CASSLGLGGRPYEQYF. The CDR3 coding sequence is TGTGCCAGCAGCTTAGGGTTAGGTGGGCGCCCCTACGAGCAGTACTTC.

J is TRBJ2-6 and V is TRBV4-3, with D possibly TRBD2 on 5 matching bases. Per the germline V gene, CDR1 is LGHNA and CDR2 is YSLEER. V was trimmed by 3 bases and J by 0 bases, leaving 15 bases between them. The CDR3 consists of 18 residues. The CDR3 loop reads CASSQDPTGNSGANVLTF. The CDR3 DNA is TGCGCCAGCAGCCAGGACCCGACGGGGAACTCTGGGGCCAACGTCCTGACTTTC.

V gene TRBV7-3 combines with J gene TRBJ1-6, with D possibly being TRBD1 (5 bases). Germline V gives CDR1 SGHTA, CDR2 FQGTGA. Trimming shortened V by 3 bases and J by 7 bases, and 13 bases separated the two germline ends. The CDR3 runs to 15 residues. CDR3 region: CASSFAGSENSPLHF. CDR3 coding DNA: TGTGCCAGCAGCTTCGCAGGGTCAGAGAATTCACCCCTCCACTTT.

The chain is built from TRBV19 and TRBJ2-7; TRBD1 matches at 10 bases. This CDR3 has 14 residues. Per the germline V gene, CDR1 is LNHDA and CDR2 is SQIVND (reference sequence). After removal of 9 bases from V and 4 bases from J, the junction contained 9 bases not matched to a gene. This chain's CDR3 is CASRRDRGRYEQYF. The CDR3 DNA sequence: TGTGCCAGCCGCCGGGACAGGGGTCGGTACGAGCAGTACTTC.

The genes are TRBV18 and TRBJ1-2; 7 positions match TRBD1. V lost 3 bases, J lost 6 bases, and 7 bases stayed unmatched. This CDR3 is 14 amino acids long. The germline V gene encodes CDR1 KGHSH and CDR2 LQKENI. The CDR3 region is CASSPGDRKNGYTF. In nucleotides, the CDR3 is TGTGCCAGCTCACCGGGGGACAGAAAAAATGGCTACACCTTC.

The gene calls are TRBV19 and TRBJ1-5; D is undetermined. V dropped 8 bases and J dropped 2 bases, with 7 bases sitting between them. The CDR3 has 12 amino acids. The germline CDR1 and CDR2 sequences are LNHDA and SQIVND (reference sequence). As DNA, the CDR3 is TGTGCCAGTTCGCAGGGCAATCAGCCCCAGCATTTT. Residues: CASSQGNQPQHF.

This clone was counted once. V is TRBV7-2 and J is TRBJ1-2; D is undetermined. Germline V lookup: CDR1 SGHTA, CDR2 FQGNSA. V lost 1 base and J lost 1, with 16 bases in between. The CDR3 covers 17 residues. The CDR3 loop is CASSLEGVGTINYGYTF. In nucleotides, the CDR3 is TGTGCCAGCAGCTTAGAGGGAGTCGGCACCATTAACTATGGCTACACCTTC.

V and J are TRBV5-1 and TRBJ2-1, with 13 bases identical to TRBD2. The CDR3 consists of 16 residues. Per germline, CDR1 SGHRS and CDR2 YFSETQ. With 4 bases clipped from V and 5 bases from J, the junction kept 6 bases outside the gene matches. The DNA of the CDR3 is TGCGCCAGCAGCATCTTTACTAGCGGGGGGGACAATGAGCAGTTCTTC. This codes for CASSIFTSGGDNEQFF.

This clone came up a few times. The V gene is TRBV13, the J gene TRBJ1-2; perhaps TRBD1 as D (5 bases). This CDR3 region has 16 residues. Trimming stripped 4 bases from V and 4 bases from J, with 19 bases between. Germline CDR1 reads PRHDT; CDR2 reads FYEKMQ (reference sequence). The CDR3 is CASSSLGGPLSYGYTF. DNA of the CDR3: TGTGCCAGCAGCTCCCTCGGGGGTCCCCTGTCCTATGGCTACACCTTC. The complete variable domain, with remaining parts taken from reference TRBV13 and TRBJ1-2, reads AAGVIQSPRHLIKEKRETATLKCYPIPRHDTVYWYQQGPGQDPQFLISFYEKMQSDKGSIPDRFSAQQFSDYHSELNMSSLELGDSALYFCASSSLGGPLSYGYTFGSGTRLTVV.